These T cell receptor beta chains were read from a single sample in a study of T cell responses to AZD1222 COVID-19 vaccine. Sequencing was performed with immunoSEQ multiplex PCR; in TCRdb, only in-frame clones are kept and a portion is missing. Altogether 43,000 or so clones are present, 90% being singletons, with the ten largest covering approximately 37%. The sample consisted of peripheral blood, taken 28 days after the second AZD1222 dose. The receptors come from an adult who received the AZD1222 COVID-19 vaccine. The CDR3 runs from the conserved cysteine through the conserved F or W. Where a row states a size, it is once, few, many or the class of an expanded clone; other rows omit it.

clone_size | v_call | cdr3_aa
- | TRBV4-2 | CASSQDRRTATYGYTF
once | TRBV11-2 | CASSLGVRAFF
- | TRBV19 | CASSGLSRYTIYF
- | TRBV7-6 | CASSSRTGSYEQYF
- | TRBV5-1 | CASSPRVEVLNTEAFF
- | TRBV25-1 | CASSGTGGAYGYTF
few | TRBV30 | CAWSVLTGSNQPQHF
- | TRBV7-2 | CASSPQTSGGINNEQFF
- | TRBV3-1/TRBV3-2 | CASSRPLGGVRHSPLHF
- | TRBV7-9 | CASSLVLGSPLHF
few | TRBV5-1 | CASSPRQGFIYGYTF
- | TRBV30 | CAWTDRGRGYTF
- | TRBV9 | CASSVAFGGSYEQYF
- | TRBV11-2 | CASSSTGNGEQYF
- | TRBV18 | CASSPTRQGMDGYTF
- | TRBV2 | CASRGRQPQTQYF
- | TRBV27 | CASKQGGLSNQPQHF
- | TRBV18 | CASSPNPTEYEQYF
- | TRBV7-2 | CASTVDTEAFF
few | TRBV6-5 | CASTSAGGGEEQYF
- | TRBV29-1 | CSVVTTGNTIYF
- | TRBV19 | CASSIQDRGNQPQHF
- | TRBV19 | CASSWVAGSNEQFF
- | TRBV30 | CAWSSGTGGPSNQPQHF
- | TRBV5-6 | CASSLGRGGYTF
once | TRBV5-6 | CASSYPSSGNTIYF